These T cell receptor beta chains were read from a single sample in a study of T-cell reconstitution after alpha-beta-depleted transplantation in children. TCRdb reprocessed the PCR reads with MiXCR, giving one entry per CDR3 protein. Among about 460,000 distinct CDR3 sequences listed, approximately 12% were seen once. The sequencing used PBMCs from the stem cell graft donor, collected from the stem cell graft. The origin of the receptors is a human donor who donated a stem cell graft to a child with combined immunodeficiency. CDR3s include the opening cysteine and the closing phenylalanine or tryptophan. The order of the fields is clone size, V gene, D gene, J gene, CDR3 length, CDR3 protein, CDR3 DNA. The D gene is left open where the match is weak. The size of a clone is reported for some rows only, either as once, few or many, or as a class for expanded clones.

>few|TRBV24-1|NA|TRBJ2-1|15
CATEITQGGYNEQFF
TGTGCCACCGAAATAACCCAGGGCGGATACAATGAGCAGTTCTTC
>many|TRBV28|NA|TRBJ2-7|12
CASSPQGSLGYF
TGTGCCAGCAGTCCTCAGGGCTCCCTGGGGTACTTC
>few|TRBV28|NA|TRBJ1-1|14
CASSYGTLDTEAFF
TGTGCCAGCAGTTATGGGACCTTGGACACTGAAGCTTTCTTT
>few|TRBV12-3/TRBV12-4|TRBD2|TRBJ2-2|17
CASSLSPRAGDTGELFF
TGTGCCAGCAGCCTCTCTCCTAGAGCGGGAGACACCGGGGAGCTGTTTTTT
>many|TRBV2|TRBD2|TRBJ2-7|13
CASSEQGGSEQYF
TGTGCCAGCAGTGAACAGGGAGGGAGCGAGCAGTACTTC
>many|TRBV5-4|NA|TRBJ2-3|15
CASSLGQASTDTQYF
TGTGCCAGCAGCTTGGGACAGGCTAGCACAGATACGCAGTATTTT
>NA|TRBV7-6|NA|TRBJ2-5|15
CASSSISGVQETQYF
TGTGCCAGCAGCTCAATCTCAGGAGTACAAGAGACCCAGTACTTC
>NA|TRBV5-1|TRBD2|TRBJ2-1|14
CTSRIPGLAEEQFF
TGCACCAGCAGAATCCCGGGACTAGCCGAAGAGCAGTTCTTC
>few|TRBV11-3|NA|TRBJ2-3|13
CASSHEPGDTQYF
TGTGCCAGCAGCCACGAACCGGGCGATACGCAGTATTTT
>few|TRBV7-3|NA|TRBJ2-2|16
CASSPIGSLGAGELFF
TGTGCCAGCAGCCCCATCGGAAGCCTGGGGGCCGGGGAGCTGTTTTTT
>many|TRBV27|NA|TRBJ1-1|14
CASSLDSMNTEAFF
TGTGCCAGCAGCCTTGACAGTATGAACACTGAAGCTTTCTTT
>NA|TRBV6-1|TRBD2|TRBJ2-1|17
CASSVSGAGGSYNEQFF
TGTGCCAGCAGTGTAAGTGGAGCGGGAGGGTCCTACAATGAGCAGTTCTTC
>many|TRBV5-1|NA|TRBJ2-1|14
CASSLIGQGHEQFF
TGCGCCAGCAGCTTGATCGGCCAGGGGCATGAGCAGTTCTTC
>NA|TRBV12-3/TRBV12-4|NA|TRBJ2-7|15
CASSSHERTAYEQYF
TGTGCCAGCAGCTCTCATGAGCGGACTGCTTACGAGCAGTACTTC
>many|TRBV20-1|TRBD2|TRBJ2-1|14
CSASGLAAYNEQFF
TGCAGTGCTAGCGGACTAGCGGCCTACAATGAGCAGTTCTTC
>NA|TRBV10-3|NA|TRBJ2-1|15
CAISDRGSSYNEQFF
TGTGCCATCAGTGACCGGGGGAGCTCCTACAATGAGCAGTTCTTC
>few|TRBV29-1|TRBD1|TRBJ2-7|14
CSVFPDRGSYEQYF
TGCAGCGTATTCCCGGACAGGGGTTCCTACGAGCAGTACTTC
>NA|TRBV15|NA|TRBJ2-7|18
CATSRDRLRAGSLGEQYF
TGTGCCACCAGCAGAGATCGCCTTAGGGCGGGCTCCCTGGGCGAGCAGTACTTC
>many|TRBV29-1|NA|TRBJ2-5|12
CSSGQLQETQYF
TGCAGCTCTGGACAGCTCCAAGAGACCCAGTACTTC
>few|TRBV5-6|NA|TRBJ2-7|14
CASSSWGMGQWQYF
TGTGCCAGCAGCTCCTGGGGGATGGGGCAATGGCAGTACTTC
>few|TRBV12-3/TRBV12-4|NA|TRBJ2-3|11
CASTDGDTQYF
TGTGCCAGCACCGATGGAGATACGCAGTATTTT
>NA|TRBV28|NA|TRBJ2-7|12
CASSLHPYEQYF
TGTGCCAGCAGTCTCCATCCCTACGAGCAGTACTTC
>NA|TRBV12-3/TRBV12-4|NA|TRBJ2-1|15
CASSEHRGNHNEQFF
TGTGCCAGCAGCGAGCATAGAGGCAACCACAATGAGCAGTTCTTC
>NA|TRBV12-3/TRBV12-4|TRBD1|TRBJ2-4|17
CASSFQGARKAKNIQYF
TGTGCCAGCAGTTTTCAGGGGGCCCGGAAAGCCAAAAACATTCAGTACTTC
>NA|TRBV7-9|NA|TRBJ1-1|14
CASSLVRPNTEAFF
TGTGCCAGCAGCTTAGTGCGGCCGAACACTGAAGCTTTCTTT
>few|TRBV20-1|TRBD2|TRBJ2-5|17
CSARGTSGPLGGETQYF
TGCAGTGCTAGGGGGACTAGCGGGCCTCTCGGCGGGGAGACCCAGTACTTC
>NA|TRBV10-3|TRBD1|TRBJ2-5|15
CAIRETGAIQETQYF
TGTGCCATCAGAGAGACAGGGGCGATCCAAGAGACCCAGTACTTC
>many|TRBV7-8|TRBD2|TRBJ2-3|17
CASSHRTSGGALDTQYF
TGTGCCAGCAGCCATAGGACTAGCGGGGGGGCTTTAGATACGCAGTATTTT
>NA|TRBV21-1|NA|TRBJ2-3|14
CATDRAEETDTQYF
TGTGCCACGGACAGGGCAGAGGAAACAGATACGCAGTATTTT
>NA|TRBV9|TRBD2|TRBJ2-3|15
CASSVRTSGADTQYF
TGTGCCAGCAGCGTAAGGACTAGCGGGGCAGATACGCAGTATTTT
>NA|TRBV12-3/TRBV12-4|TRBD2|TRBJ2-2|18
CASSLAGTSGSGTGELFF
TGTGCCAGCAGTTTAGCCGGGACTAGCGGGAGCGGCACCGGGGAGCTGTTTTTT
>many|TRBV7-9|NA|TRBJ2-3|15
CASSLVPGGTDTQYF
TGTGCCAGCAGCTTAGTCCCAGGGGGGACAGATACGCAGTATTTT
>NA|TRBV5-1|NA|TRBJ1-2|14
CASSSSEDPYGYTF
TGCGCCAGCAGCTCCTCCGAAGACCCCTATGGCTACACCTTC
>few|TRBV7-8|NA|TRBJ1-5|13
CASSLSTAQFQHF
TGTGCCAGCAGCTTGTCGACAGCGCAGTTCCAGCATTTT
>many|TRBV24-1|NA|TRBJ2-1|16
CATSDTSGTPYNEQFF
TGTGCCACCAGTGACACATCCGGGACACCCTACAATGAGCAGTTCTTC
>many|TRBV20-1|NA|TRBJ2-1|15
CSARDFLGGYNEQFF
TGCAGTGCTAGAGATTTCCTAGGGGGATACAATGAGCAGTTCTTC
>few|TRBV5-1|TRBD2|TRBJ2-1|20
CASSGVGLAGDLLPQNEQFF
TGCGCCAGCAGCGGGGTGGGACTAGCGGGAGATCTCCTACCGCAGAATGAGCAGTTCTTC
>many|TRBV5-1|NA|TRBJ2-7|14
CASSLEAQSYEQYF
TGCGCCAGCAGCTTGGAGGCTCAGAGCTACGAGCAGTACTTC
>many|TRBV30|NA|TRBJ1-6|16
CAWSGSGQSNNSPLHF
TGTGCCTGGAGTGGGTCCGGACAGTCTAATAATTCACCCCTCCACTTT
>NA|TRBV29-1|NA|TRBJ2-7|14
CSVTDRTPPYEQYF
TGCAGCGTGACCGACAGGACCCCTCCCTACGAGCAGTACTTC
>many|TRBV18|TRBD1|TRBJ2-1|14
CASSVRDSNNEQFF
TGTGCCAGCTCAGTCCGGGACAGTAACAATGAGCAGTTCTTC
>NA|TRBV11-2|NA|TRBJ2-1|12
CASSLERVEQFF
TGTGCCAGCAGCTTAGAACGGGTTGAGCAGTTCTTC
>few|TRBV4-1|NA|TRBJ2-1|13
CASSQAGSHEQFF
TGCGCCAGCAGCCAAGCGGGGTCACATGAGCAGTTCTTC
>many|TRBV12-3/TRBV12-4|NA|TRBJ1-1|14
CATSVAGKNTEAFF
TGTGCCACCTCGGTGGCAGGGAAGAACACTGAAGCTTTCTTT
>many|TRBV9|TRBD2|TRBJ2-3|17
CASSSTASGASTDTQYF
TGTGCCAGCAGCTCAACCGCTAGCGGGGCAAGCACAGATACGCAGTATTTT
>few|TRBV5-1|TRBD2|TRBJ2-7|19
CASSLWTSGRMVASYEQYF
TGCGCCAGCAGCTTATGGACTAGCGGGAGGATGGTTGCGTCCTACGAGCAGTACTTC
>few|TRBV27|TRBD2|TRBJ2-5|15
CASSWRPGLKETQYF
TGTGCCAGCAGCTGGAGGCCGGGACTAAAAGAGACCCAGTACTTC
>many|TRBV12-3/TRBV12-4|NA|TRBJ2-1|15
CASSERVTAYNEQFF
TGTGCCAGCAGCGAACGAGTGACAGCCTACAATGAGCAGTTCTTC
>few|TRBV12-3/TRBV12-4|TRBD2|TRBJ2-1|16
CASSPRSGGRYNEQFF
TGTGCCAGCAGTCCCAGAAGCGGGGGGAGATACAATGAGCAGTTCTTC
>few|TRBV4-3|NA|TRBJ2-5|15
CASSQVWQNQETQYF
TGCGCCAGCAGCCAAGTTTGGCAGAACCAAGAGACCCAGTACTTC
>NA|TRBV5-1|TRBD1|TRBJ1-5|14
CASSLGTGSQPQHF
TGCGCCAGCAGCTTGGGGACAGGGAGTCAGCCCCAGCATTTT
>NA|TRBV3-1|NA|TRBJ2-5|13
CASGDGAQETQYF
TGTGCCAGCGGAGACGGGGCCCAAGAGACCCAGTACTTC
>NA|TRBV18|NA|TRBJ2-5|12
CASSNGYETQYF
TGTGCCAGCTCGAATGGTTACGAGACCCAGTACTTC
>NA|TRBV5-1|TRBD2|TRBJ2-1|15
CASSWEGGDYNEQFF
TGCGCCAGCAGCTGGGAGGGAGGGGACTACAATGAGCAGTTCTTC
>NA|TRBV12-3/TRBV12-4|NA|TRBJ2-3|13
CAVFLRGSDTQYF
TGTGCCGTATTCTTGAGGGGTTCAGATACGCAGTATTTT